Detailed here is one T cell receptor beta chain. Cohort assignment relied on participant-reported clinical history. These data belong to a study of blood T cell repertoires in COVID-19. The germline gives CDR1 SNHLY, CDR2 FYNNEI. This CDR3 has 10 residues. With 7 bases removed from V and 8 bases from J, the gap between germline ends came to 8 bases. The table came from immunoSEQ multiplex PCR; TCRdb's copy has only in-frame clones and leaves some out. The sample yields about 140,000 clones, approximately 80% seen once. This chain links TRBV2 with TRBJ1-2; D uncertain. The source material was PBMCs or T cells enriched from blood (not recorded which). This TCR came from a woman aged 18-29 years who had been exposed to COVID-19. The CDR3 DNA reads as TGTGCCAGCAAGAGTCAAGGCTACACCTTC. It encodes CASKSQGYTF. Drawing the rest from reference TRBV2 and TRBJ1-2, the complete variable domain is EPEVTQTPSHQVTQMGQEVILRCVPISNHLYFYWYRQILGQKVEFLVSFYNNEISEKSEIFDDQFSVERPDGSNFTLKIRSTKLEDSAMYFCASKSQGYTFGSGTRLTVV.